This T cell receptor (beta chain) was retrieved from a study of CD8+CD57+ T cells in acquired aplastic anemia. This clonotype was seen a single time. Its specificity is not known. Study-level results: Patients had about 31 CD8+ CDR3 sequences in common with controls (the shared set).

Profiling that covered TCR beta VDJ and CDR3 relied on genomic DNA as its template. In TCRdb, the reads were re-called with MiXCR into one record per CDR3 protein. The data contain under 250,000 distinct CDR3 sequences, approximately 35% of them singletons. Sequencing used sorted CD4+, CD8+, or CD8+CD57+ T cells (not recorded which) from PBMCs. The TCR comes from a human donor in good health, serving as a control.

CDR3 sequence reads: CASSGQRRAYEQYF. The CDR3, as DNA: TGTGCCAGCAGTGGACAACGACGGGCCTACGAGCAGTACTTC. The chain recombines TRBV25-1 with TRBJ2-7, with D unresolved. Germline CDR1 MGHDK, CDR2 SYGVNS. The ends were cut back, 4 bases at V and 2 bases at J, with 12 bases in the middle. This CDR3 spans 14 amino acids.